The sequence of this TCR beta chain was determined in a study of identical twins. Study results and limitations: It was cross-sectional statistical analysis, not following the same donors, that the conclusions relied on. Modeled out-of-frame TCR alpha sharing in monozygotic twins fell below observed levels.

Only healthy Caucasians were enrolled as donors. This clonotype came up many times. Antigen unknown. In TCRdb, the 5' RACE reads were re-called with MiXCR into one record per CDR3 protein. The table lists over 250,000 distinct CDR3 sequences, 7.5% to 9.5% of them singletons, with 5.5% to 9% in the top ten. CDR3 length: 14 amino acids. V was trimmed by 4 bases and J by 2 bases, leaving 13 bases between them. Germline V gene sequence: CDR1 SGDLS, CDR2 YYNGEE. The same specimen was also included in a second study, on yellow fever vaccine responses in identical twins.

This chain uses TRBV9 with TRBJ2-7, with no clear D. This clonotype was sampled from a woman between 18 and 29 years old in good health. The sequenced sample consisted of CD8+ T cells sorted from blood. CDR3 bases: TGTGCCAGCAGCCCCGTGGTGGATCCCTACGAGCAGTACTTC. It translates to CASSPVVDPYEQYF.